These 3 T cell receptor beta chains came from one sample sequenced in a study of spatial heterogeneity in lung cancer. General study findings and limits: Mutation tallies in tumors tracked expanded intratumoral alpha and beta TCR counts.

Time point described: sample taken at primary tumor resection. These receptors lack a known antigen. TCRdb reanalysed the 5' RACE reads using MiXCR and keeps one entry per CDR3 protein. In the table there are 20,000 to 25,000 distinct CDR3 sequences, 8.8% of which are singletons. This sample comprised lung tumor tissue, obtained at surgery. Receptor source: a male donor with early-stage non-small cell lung cancer.

The chain joins TRBV2 to TRBJ2-5, with D perhaps being TRBD1 or TRBD2 (5 bases each). Deletions cut 2 bases from V and 14 bases from J, with 21 bases between. CDR1 is SNHLY, CDR2 FYNNEI, per germline. CDR3 length: 14 amino acids. The CDR3 here is CASSETRGTTRDYF. The CDR3 DNA sequence: TGTGCCAGCAGTGAAACTAGAGGTACAACCAGGGACTACTTC.

This chain links TRBV4-3 with TRBJ2-7; possibly TRBD1 for D (7 bases). V lost 1 base to trimming and J lost 2 bases, with 12 bases between them. This CDR3 contains 15 residues. The germline V gene encodes CDR1 LGHNA and CDR2 YSLEER. In nucleotides, the CDR3 is TGCGCCAGCAGCCAAGGCGGGACAGTACCCTACGAGCAGTACTTC. It is translated as CASSQGGTVPYEQYF.

This clonotype was counted many times. V usage is TRBV28 and J usage is TRBJ2-7, with D perhaps matching TRBD1 or TRBD2 (6 bases each). The germline gives CDR1 MDHEN, CDR2 SYDVKM. V was trimmed by 5 bases and J by 3 bases, leaving 20 bases between them. The CDR3 contains 16 residues. Here the CDR3 DNA reads TGTGCCAGCAGTCCAACCCCCCTAGGGGGGTTCTACGAGCAGTACTTC. Amino acids: CASSPTPLGGFYEQYF. Full variable domain (outside the CDR3, taken from reference TRBV28 and TRBJ2-7): DVKVTQSSRYLVKRTGEKVFLECVQDMDHENMFWYRQDPGLGLRLIYFSYDVKMKEKGDIPEGYSVSREKKERFSLILESASTNQTSMYLCASSPTPLGGFYEQYFGPGTRLTVT.